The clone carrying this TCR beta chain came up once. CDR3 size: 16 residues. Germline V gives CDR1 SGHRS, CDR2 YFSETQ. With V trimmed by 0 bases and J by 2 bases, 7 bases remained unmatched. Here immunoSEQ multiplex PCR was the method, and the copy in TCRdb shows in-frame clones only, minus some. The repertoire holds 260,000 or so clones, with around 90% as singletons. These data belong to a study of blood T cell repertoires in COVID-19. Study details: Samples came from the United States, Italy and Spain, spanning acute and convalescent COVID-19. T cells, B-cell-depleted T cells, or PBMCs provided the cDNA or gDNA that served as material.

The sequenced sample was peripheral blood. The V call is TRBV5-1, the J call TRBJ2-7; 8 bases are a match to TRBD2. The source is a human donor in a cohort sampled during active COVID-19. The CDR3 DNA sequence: TGCGCCAGCAGCTTGGGCGGTAGCGGGACTACCTACGAGCAGTACTTC. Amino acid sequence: CASSLGGSGTTYEQYF.